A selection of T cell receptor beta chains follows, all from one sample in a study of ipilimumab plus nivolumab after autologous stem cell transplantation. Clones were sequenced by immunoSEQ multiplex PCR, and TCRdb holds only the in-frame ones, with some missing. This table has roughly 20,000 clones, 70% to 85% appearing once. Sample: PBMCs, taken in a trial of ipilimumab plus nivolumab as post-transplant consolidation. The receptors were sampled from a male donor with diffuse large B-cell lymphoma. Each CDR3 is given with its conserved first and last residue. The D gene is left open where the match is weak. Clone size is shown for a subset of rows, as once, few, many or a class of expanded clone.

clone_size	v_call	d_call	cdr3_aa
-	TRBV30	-	CAYAHRRETQYF
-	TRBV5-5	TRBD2	CASSFSGGESEQYF
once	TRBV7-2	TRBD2	CASSRLAGPYEQYF
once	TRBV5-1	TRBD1	CASSFRDRETEAFF
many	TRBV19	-	CASSILGNEQFF
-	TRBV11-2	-	CASSFVRALGSSGYTF
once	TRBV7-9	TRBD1	CAGDRQGETEAFF
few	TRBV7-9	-	CASSLGGVRTGELFF
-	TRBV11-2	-	CASSLVGRETYEQYF
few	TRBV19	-	CASSPTAYSGANVLTF
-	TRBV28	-	CASNSGGETQYF
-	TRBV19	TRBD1	CASSRTGIEQPQHF
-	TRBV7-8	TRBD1	CASSPRVGQGYSNQPQHF
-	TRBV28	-	CASSAQGNEQFF
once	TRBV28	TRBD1	CATEDRGRGSLFF
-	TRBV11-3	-	CASSFGGAEAFF
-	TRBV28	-	CASSYTRGGGDTQYF
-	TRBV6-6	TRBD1	CASSYFGTASTDTQYF
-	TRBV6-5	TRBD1	CASRFQGASNEKLFF
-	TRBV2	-	CASSPEGAGLNTEAFF
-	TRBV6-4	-	CASRPDRTSTDTQYF
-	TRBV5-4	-	CASSLRLGEADTQYF
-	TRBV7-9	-	CASSLTDEQYF
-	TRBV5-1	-	CASSLSGSGANVLTF
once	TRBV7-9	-	CANPGSGNTIYF
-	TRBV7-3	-	CASSLKYPGQGICNYGYTF
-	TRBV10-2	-	CASTDEARTDTQYF